This T cell receptor beta chain was found in a study of blood T cell repertoires in COVID-19. Study-level information: COVID-19 samples, acute and convalescent, were from the United States, Italy and Spain.

In the source study's methods: Amplification of reference gene primers provided the estimated nucleated cell counts. The table came from immunoSEQ multiplex PCR; TCRdb's copy has only in-frame clones and leaves some out. That table gives V, J and clone size, and the DNA gave D and trimming. This sample carries tens of thousands of clones, 80% of them seen once, and the ten largest clones take approximately 12%. V was shortened by 5 bases and J by 2 bases, with 12 bases between the two germline ends. Germline V gene sequence: CDR1 SGHTA, CDR2 FQGNSA. The CDR3 length is 14 residues. J is TRBJ2-5 and V is TRBV7-2; D possibly corresponds to TRBD2 (5 bases). The sequencing input was peripheral blood. The sequence came from a human donor in a cohort sampled during active COVID-19. The CDR3 DNA reads as TGTGCCAGCAGCCCGTTCGGGAATCAAGAGACCCAGTACTTC. This gives the protein CASSPFGNQETQYF.